The next 18 T cell receptor beta chains were all read from a single sample in a study of OX40 agonist ivuxolimab in advanced cancers. Data came from immunoSEQ multiplex PCR; TCRdb stores just in-frame clones and leaves some out. This table holds 55,000 to 70,000 clones, approximately 86% found once. Sequenced material: CD4+ or CD8+ T cells sorted from blood, taken in a trial of the OX40 agonist ivuxolimab. These receptors were obtained from an adult with an advanced solid tumor such as melanoma, head and neck, liver or kidney cancer.

Notes on this clone: At one of its ends the junction is not consistent with the germline gene, which may arise from a read error. The genes are TRBV2 and TRBJ2-1; 9 bases fit TRBD2. The CDR3 runs 16 residues. Germline V gives CDR1 SNHLY, CDR2 FYNNEI. CDR3 nucleotide sequence: TGTGCCAGCAGACCCCCCGGGACTAGCTCCCACAATGAGCAGTTCTTC. Amino acids: CASRPPGTSSHNEQFF. Based on the CDR3 plus reference TRBV2 and TRBJ2-1, the full variable domain is EPEVTQTPSHQVTQMGQEVILRCVPISNHLYFYWYRQILGQKVEFLVSFYNNEISEKSEIFDDQFSVERPDGSNFTLKIRSTKLEDSAMYFCASRPPGTSSHNEQFFGPGTRLTVL.

The chain carries TRBV7-7 and TRBJ2-3; 12 nucleotides match TRBD2. J lost 1 base, V lost 5 bases, and 13 bases had no gene match. The CDR3 runs 19 residues. Germline values: CDR1 SSHAT, CDR2 FNYEAQ (reference sequence). The CDR3 spells CASSPYLAGGLEGTDTQYF. CDR3 nucleotides: TGTGCCAGCAGCCCTTACCTAGCGGGGGGGCTTGAAGGCACAGATACGCAGTATTTT.

This sequence joins TRBV11-2 and TRBJ2-1; 16 bases are shared with TRBD2. Trimming cost V 5 bases and J 12 bases; bases outside gene matches: 16. The CDR3 loop spans 18 amino acids. Germline CDR1 SGHAT, CDR2 FQNNGV. The CDR3 sequence: CASSPFLPGLAGGSVQFF. The CDR3 nucleotides are TGTGCCAGCAGCCCCTTCCTCCCGGGACTAGCGGGGGGGTCCGTGCAGTTCTTC.

This rearrangement joins TRBV7-3 to TRBJ2-3; 12 positions agree with TRBD2. The germline CDR1 and CDR2 sequences are SGHTA and FQGTGA. CDR3 size: 14 residues. V trimming: 3 bases; J trimming: 8 bases; junction bases outside the gene matches: 3. CDR3 sequence (DNA): TGTGCCAGCAGCTTCGGACTAGCGGGATCTACGCAGTATTTT. Translation: CASSFGLAGSTQYF.

This chain's CDR3 is CASSSLAGGGDTQYF. Here the CDR3 DNA reads TGTGCCAGCAGCTCTTTAGCGGGAGGGGGAGATACGCAGTATTTT. The chain recombines TRBV7-3 with TRBJ2-3, with 11 bases matching TRBD2. J was trimmed by 5 bases and V by 4 bases; bases with no gene match: 5. Germline V lookup: CDR1 SGHTA, CDR2 FQGTGA. This CDR3 is 15 amino acids long. Using reference TRBV7-3 and TRBJ2-3 for the parts outside the CDR3, the full variable domain is GAGVSQTPSNKVTEKGKYVELRCDPISGHTALYWYRQSLGQGPEFLIYFQGTGAADDSGLPNDRFFAVRPEGSVSTLKIQRTERGDSAVYLCASSSLAGGGDTQYFGPGTRLTVL.

The chain is built from TRBV7-3 and TRBJ2-2, with D hard to call. Trimming removed 1 base from V and 5 bases from J, with 2 bases in between. CDR3 length equals 12 residues. Germline V gene lookup returns CDR1 SGHTA and CDR2 FQGTGA. In DNA, the CDR3 is TGTGCCAGCAGCTTAATTACCGGGGAGCTGTTTTTT. Protein sequence: CASSLITGELFF. The variable domain in full, with the rest retrieved from reference TRBV7-3 and TRBJ2-2, is GAGVSQTPSNKVTEKGKYVELRCDPISGHTALYWYRQSLGQGPEFLIYFQGTGAADDSGLPNDRFFAVRPEGSVSTLKIQRTERGDSAVYLCASSLITGELFFGEGSRLTVL.

This chain links TRBV19 with TRBJ1-3, with D unclear. Trimming cost V 1 base and J 0 bases, with 19 bases left between them. Germline loops: CDR1 LNHDA, CDR2 SQIVND (reference sequence). CDR3 length: 19 amino acids. In DNA, the CDR3 is TGTGCCAGTAGTATAGTCCAGGCCCTAAGACCGAACTCTGGAAACACCATATATTTT. Protein product: CASSIVQALRPNSGNTIYF.

The chain recombines TRBV4-1 with TRBJ1-1; D is unresolved. Trimming took off 0 bases at V and 2 bases at J, with 7 bases between the two ends. CDR1 MGHRA and CDR2 YSYEKL come from the germline V gene. This CDR3 spans 14 amino acids. The CDR3: CASSQDEVNTEAFF. CDR3 nucleotide sequence: TGCGCCAGCAGCCAAGATGAGGTAAACACTGAAGCTTTCTTT.

The chain carries TRBV2 and TRBJ2-7; weak D call: TRBD2 (5 bases). The CDR3 extends over 13 amino acids. CDR1 SNHLY and CDR2 FYNNEI come from the germline V gene. Trimming removed 4 bases at V and 5 bases at J, with 12 bases between. Here the CDR3 reads CASSGGRGNEQYF. The CDR3 DNA reads TGTGCCAGCAGTGGAGGGCGAGGGAACGAGCAGTACTTC.

The chain joins TRBV19 to TRBJ2-7; 8 bases fit TRBD1. J was trimmed by 3 bases and V by 8 bases; bases with no gene match: 6. This CDR3 is 13 amino acids long. Per germline, CDR1 LNHDA and CDR2 SQIVND (reference sequence). DNA of the CDR3: TGTGCCAGTTCGACAGGGGTGTTCTACGAGCAGTACTTC. Translated, it gives CASSTGVFYEQYF. The whole variable domain, filled in from reference TRBV19 and TRBJ2-7, reads DGGITQSPKYLFRKEGQNVTLSCEQNLNHDAMYWYRQDPGQGLRLIYYSQIVNDFQKGDIAEGYSVSREKKESFPLTVTSAQKNPTAFYLCASSTGVFYEQYFGPGTRLTVT.

This clone was recorded a few times. This chain connects TRBV9 to TRBJ1-1; D is undetermined. The germline gives CDR1 SGDLS, CDR2 YYNGEE. There are 13 residues in the CDR3. Trimming left V 0 bases short and J 1 base short, with 4 bases between. The CDR3 spells CASSVGWNTEAFF. CDR3 DNA: TGTGCCAGCAGCGTAGGATGGAACACTGAAGCTTTCTTT. The entire variable domain, with the rest obtained from reference TRBV9 and TRBJ1-1, is as follows: DSGVTQTPKHLITATGQRVTLRCSPRSGDLSVYWYQQSLDQGLQFLIQYYNGEERAKGNILERFSAQQFPDLHSELNLSSLELGDSALYFCASSVGWNTEAFFGQGTRLTVV.

The chain employs TRBV6-6 and TRBJ2-3; tentatively, D is TRBD1 (6 bases). CDR3 length: 14 residues. CDR1 is MNHNY, CDR2 SVGAGI, per germline (reference sequence). V was shortened by 7 bases and J by 6 bases, with 17 bases between the two germline ends. The CDR3 sequence is CASTLRTQGDTQYF. CDR3 coding DNA: TGTGCCAGCACTCTCCGGACGCAGGGGGATACGCAGTATTTT.

The gene calls are TRBV18 and TRBJ1-4, with 8 bases aligning to TRBD1. Per germline, CDR1 KGHSH and CDR2 LQKENI. This CDR3 comprises 14 residues. The J segment lost 8 bases and the V segment lost 8 bases, leaving 10 bases of the junction unmatched. CDR3 nucleotide sequence: TGTGCCAGCGCCCGAGACAGGGGTAGAGAAAAACTGTTTTTT. This encodes CASARDRGREKLFF.

V is TRBV11-2 and J is TRBJ2-5, with 8 bases matching TRBD2. The CDR3 is made up of 17 amino acids. Germline values: CDR1 SGHAT, CDR2 FQNNGV. The J segment lost 0 bases and the V segment lost 3 bases, leaving 9 bases of the junction unmatched. The CDR3 protein is CASSLSDWTSYQETQYF. In nucleotides, the CDR3 is TGTGCCAGCAGCTTGAGTGATTGGACTAGCTACCAAGAGACCCAGTACTTC. The full variable domain, with the rest looked up from reference TRBV11-2 and TRBJ2-5, is EAGVAQSPRYKIIEKRQSVAFWCNPISGHATLYWYQQILGQGPKLLIQFQNNGVVDDSQLPKDRFSAERLKGVDSTLKIQPAKLEDSAVYLCASSLSDWTSYQETQYFGPGTRLLVL.

This clone was counted between two and nine times. V and J are TRBV4-1 and TRBJ2-7, with 9 bases identical to TRBD2. This CDR3 comprises 17 residues. V shed 1 base, J shed 0 bases, and the junction held 7 bases outside the gene matches. The V gene's germline CDR1 is MGHRA and CDR2 YSYEKL. This CDR3 is CASSQGTLAGLSYEQYF. In DNA, the CDR3 is TGCGCCAGCAGCCAAGGGACACTAGCGGGCCTCTCCTACGAGCAGTACTTC.

V is TRBV6-5 and J is TRBJ2-7; 10 bases are a match to TRBD1. There are 16 residues in the CDR3. CDR1 is MNHEY, CDR2 SVGAGI, per germline. The trim removed 2 bases at V and 3 bases at J, leaving 7 bases unmatched. The CDR3 here is CASSYVGDRGHYEQYF. The CDR3 region has the DNA TGTGCCAGCAGTTACGTGGGCGACAGGGGGCACTACGAGCAGTACTTC.

This clone was found a few times. V gene TRBV10-3 combines with J gene TRBJ2-2, with 7 bases lining up with TRBD1. The germline gives CDR1 ENHRY, CDR2 SYGVKD. V dropped 8 bases and J dropped 1; count of bases not matched to a gene: 13. The CDR3 consists of 17 residues. The CDR3 DNA reads TGTGCCATCTCTCCGAGTCTTACAGGGGTGAACACCGGGGAGCTGTTTTTT. It codes for CAISPSLTGVNTGELFF.

The chain uses TRBV30 and TRBJ2-3; the match to TRBD2 covers 8 bases. Per germline, CDR1 GTSNPN and CDR2 SVGIG (reference sequence). This CDR3 spans 13 amino acids. Losses at the gene ends were 0 bases for V and 9 bases for J; bases not matched to a gene: 5. CDR3 protein: CAWSVPSGSTQYF. CDR3 DNA: TGTGCCTGGAGTGTTCCTAGCGGGTCCACGCAGTATTTT.